This TCR beta chain was sequenced for a study of blood T cell repertoires in COVID-19. Study background: The cDNA or gDNA used as material had been derived from T cells, B-cell-depleted T cells, or PBMCs.

Here immunoSEQ multiplex PCR was the method, and the copy in TCRdb shows in-frame clones only, minus some. The data hold roughly 30,000 clones, with around 90% observed a single time. The trim removed 1 base at V and 1 base at J, leaving 5 bases unmatched. The CDR3 extends over 18 amino acids. Germline values: CDR1 MGHRA, CDR2 YSYEKL. This chain joins TRBV4-1 and TRBJ2-3, with 13 bases aligning to TRBD2. Sequences were obtained from peripheral blood. The clonotype was recovered from a human donor in a cohort sampled during active COVID-19. CDR3 residues: CASSQAGTSGAGTDTQYF. In nucleotides, the CDR3 is TGCGCCAGCAGCCAAGCCGGGACTAGCGGGGCAGGCACAGATACGCAGTATTTT.